Given below is one T cell receptor beta chain in context. Its antigen remains unknown. Data came from immunoSEQ multiplex PCR; TCRdb stores just in-frame clones and leaves some out. This repertoire shows approximately 30,000 clones, approximately 80% found once; its top ten account for about 35%. The CDR3 consists of 14 residues. V lost 5 bases and J 0 bases, leaving 10 bases between the germline ends. Per the germline V gene, CDR1 is SGHNT and CDR2 is YENEEA. This sample was included in a study of T cells in localized non-small cell lung cancer. Study-wide points: Only one tumor region was sequenced, so heterogeneity remains possible. Adjacent lung tissue had a median around 50 of the top 100 clones found in the tumor. Blood T cell density predicted longer survival; adjacent-lung clonality, shorter. Uninvolved adjacent lung showed higher T cell clonality than tumor.

This clonotype was sampled from a male donor at least 60 years old with stage II squamous cell lung carcinoma. The specimen comprised peripheral blood, sampled before any cancer treatment. The chain combines TRBV11-3 with TRBJ2-5; D gene ambiguous. CDR3: CASSTTMYQETQYF. The DNA of the CDR3 is TGTGCCAGCAGCACCACCATGTACCAAGAGACCCAGTACTTC.